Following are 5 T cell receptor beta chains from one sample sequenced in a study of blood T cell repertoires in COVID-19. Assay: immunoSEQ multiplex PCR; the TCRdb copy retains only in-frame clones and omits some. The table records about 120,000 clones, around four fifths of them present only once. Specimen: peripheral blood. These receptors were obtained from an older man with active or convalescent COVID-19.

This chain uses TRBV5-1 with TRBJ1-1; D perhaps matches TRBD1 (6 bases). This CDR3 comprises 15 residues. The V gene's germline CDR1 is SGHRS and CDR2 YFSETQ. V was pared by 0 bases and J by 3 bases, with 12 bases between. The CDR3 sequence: CASSLGTESYTEAFF. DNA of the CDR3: TGCGCCAGCAGCTTGGGGACAGAAAGTTACACTGAAGCTTTCTTT. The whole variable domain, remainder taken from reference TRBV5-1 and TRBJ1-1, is KAGVTQTPRYLIKTRGQQVTLSCSPISGHRSVSWYQQTPGQGLQFLFEYFSETQRNKGNFPGRFSGRQFSNSRSEMNVSTLELGDSALYLCASSLGTESYTEAFFGQGTRLTVV.

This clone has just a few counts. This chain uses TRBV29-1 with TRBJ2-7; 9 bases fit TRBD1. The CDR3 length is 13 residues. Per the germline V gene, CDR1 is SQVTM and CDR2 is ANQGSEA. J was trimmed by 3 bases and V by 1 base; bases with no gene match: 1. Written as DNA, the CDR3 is TGCAGCGTTGAAGTGGGACAGGGCTACGAGCAGTACTTC. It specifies CSVEVGQGYEQYF.

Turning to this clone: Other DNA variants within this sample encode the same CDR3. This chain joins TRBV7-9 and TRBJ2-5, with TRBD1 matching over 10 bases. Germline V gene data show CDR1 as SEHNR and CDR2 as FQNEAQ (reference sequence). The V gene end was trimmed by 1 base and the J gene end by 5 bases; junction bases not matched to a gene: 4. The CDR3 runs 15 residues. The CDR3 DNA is TGTGCCAGCAGCTTAGGACAGGGGGCACGGGAGACCCAGTACTTC. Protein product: CASSLGQGARETQYF.

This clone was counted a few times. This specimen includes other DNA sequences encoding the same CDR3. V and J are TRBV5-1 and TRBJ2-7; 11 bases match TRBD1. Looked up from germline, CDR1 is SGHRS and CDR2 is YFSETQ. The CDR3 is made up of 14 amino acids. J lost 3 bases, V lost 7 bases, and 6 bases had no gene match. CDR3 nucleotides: TGCGCCAGCTCACCGGGACAGGGGGGCTACGAGCAGTACTTC. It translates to CASSPGQGGYEQYF.

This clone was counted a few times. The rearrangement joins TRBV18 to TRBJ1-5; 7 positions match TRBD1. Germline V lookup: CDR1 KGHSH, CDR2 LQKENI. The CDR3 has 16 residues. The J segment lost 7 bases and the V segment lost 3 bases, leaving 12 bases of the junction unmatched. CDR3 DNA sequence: TGTGCCAGCTCACCGTCAGTAGGGGGCGCGGGGCAGCCCCAGCATTTT. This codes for CASSPSVGGAGQPQHF.